This T cell receptor (beta chain) is drawn from a study of blood T cells in healthy people across ages. A second about 6 to 11 cycle PCR used barcoded and J-beta primers. MiXCR, applied by TCRdb to the 5' RACE reads, yields one record per CDR3 protein. This table holds about 780,000 distinct CDR3 sequences, around 50% found once. The CDR3 consists of 15 residues. Trimming stripped 4 bases from V and 1 base from J, with 10 bases between. CDR1 is MDHEN, CDR2 SYDVKM, per germline. This chain connects TRBV28 to TRBJ2-2, with D maybe TRBD1 (6 bases). This sequence was found in a man older than 75 in good health. The sequenced sample was blood. The CDR3 region is CASSSLTGNTGELFF. Written as DNA, the CDR3 is TGTGCCAGCAGTTCCCTGACAGGGAACACCGGGGAGCTGTTTTTT.